Shown below are 7 T cell receptor beta chains from a single sample sequenced in a study of blood T cells in healthy people across ages. A second roughly 7 to 11 cycle PCR used barcoded and J-beta primers. A single record per CDR3 protein comes from TCRdb applying MiXCR to the 5' RACE reads. The data hold about 640,000 distinct CDR3 sequences, with 25% to 35% observed a single time. Sequencing was performed on blood. These receptors all come from a woman of 80 years or more in good health.

This clonotype appeared many times. The DNA of the CDR3 is TGTGCCAGCAGTCGGGAAGCTCTAGCGGGAAGCACAGATACGCAGTATTTT. Amino acid sequence: CASSREALAGSTDTQYF. The rearrangement uses TRBV6-1 and TRBJ2-3, with 9 bases identical to TRBD2. Germline trimming cut 5 bases from V and 0 bases from J; bases unmatched to any gene: 9. CDR1 is MNHNS and CDR2 is SASEGT in the germline V gene. This CDR3 has 17 amino acids.

This clonotype was recorded many times. The rearrangement joins TRBV7-9 to TRBJ2-1; 9 nucleotides line up with TRBD1. Trimming cost V 5 bases and J 8 bases; bases outside gene matches: 10. Germline CDR1 reads SEHNR; CDR2 reads FQNEAQ (reference sequence). There are 15 residues in the CDR3. The CDR3 DNA reads as TGTGCCAGCAGCCATAGACAGGGGGTCTGGCATGAGCAGTTCTTC. Its translation is CASSHRQGVWHEQFF.

The chain has TRBV6-1 and TRBJ2-1, with 9 bases that match TRBD2. J was trimmed by 9 bases and V by 9 bases; bases with no gene match: 15. The V gene's germline CDR1 is MNHNS and CDR2 SASEGT. The CDR3 covers 15 residues. The CDR3 nucleotides read TGTGCCAGTGCTGCTCGCGGGGGGGCCCCCAGTGAGCAGTTCTTC. Amino acid sequence: CASAARGGAPSEQFF.

J is TRBJ2-3 and V is TRBV30, with 12 bases lining up with TRBD2. The CDR3 length is 14 residues. Trimming cost V 3 bases and J 6 bases; bases outside gene matches: 4. The V gene's germline CDR1 is GTSNPN and CDR2 SVGIG (reference sequence). The CDR3 is CAWRLAGGKDTQYF. In DNA form, the CDR3 reads TGTGCCTGGAGACTAGCGGGAGGCAAGGATACGCAGTATTTT. Full variable domain (rest looked up from reference TRBV30 and TRBJ2-3): SQTIHQWPATLVQPVGSPLSLECTVEGTSNPNLYWYRQAAGRGLQLLFYSVGIGQISSEVPQNLSASRPQDRQFILSSKKLLLSDSGFYLCAWRLAGGKDTQYFGPGTRLTVL.

This clonotype came up many times. The V and J genes are TRBV30 and TRBJ2-7, with D maybe TRBD1 (6 bases). Per germline, CDR1 GTSNPN and CDR2 SVGIG (reference sequence). The CDR3 spans 12 residues. The V end was cut by 2 bases, the J end by 3 bases, with 8 bases between. The CDR3: CAWSPGVYEQYF. CDR3 coding DNA: TGTGCCTGGAGTCCAGGGGTCTACGAGCAGTACTTC.

This clonotype occurred many times. This chain connects TRBV14 to TRBJ1-1; 9 nucleotides match TRBD1. The CDR3 has 15 amino acids. In germline, CDR1 is SGHDN, CDR2 FVKESK. The V gene end was trimmed by 4 bases and the J gene end by 5 bases; junction bases not matched to a gene: 8. This chain's CDR3 is CASSPTTGGYTEAFF. CDR3 DNA sequence: TGTGCCAGCAGCCCTACCACAGGGGGCTATACTGAAGCTTTCTTT.

This clonotype showed up just a few times. Relative to the germline gene, one junction end is altered; a read error may explain this. The chain uses TRBV12-3 or TRBV12-4 and TRBJ2-1; 16 bases align to TRBD2. This CDR3 has 18 amino acids. In nucleotides, the CDR3 is TGTGTCAGCAGAGGGACTAGCGGGGGGGTGGGCTCCTACAATGAGCAGTTCTTC. This translates into CVSRGTSGGVGSYNEQFF.